The entry below gives a single T cell receptor (beta chain) sequence along with its context. Its antigen remains unknown. The source of the sample is a study of T cells in Graves' hyperthyroidism and ophthalmopathy. The study, taken as a whole, reports: In the blood, most expanded thyroid clonotypes above 0.001 appeared as well. In the analysis, a 13 V-J model separated ophthalmopathy from stable hyperthyroidism.

Amplification yielded TCR beta CDR3 regions, with RNA transcripts as the source. HTBI primers were employed in a first-round RT-PCR of the TCR CDR3. TCRdb used MiXCR to reprocess the multiplex PCR reads, holding one entry per CDR3 protein. The sample lists about 300,000 distinct CDR3 sequences, approximately 18% occurring once. It was uncontrolled infection, other autoimmune disease, pregnancy or lactation that excluded patients. Thyroid ultrasound and orbital computed tomography, with clinical symptoms and serum thyroxine and TRAb, informed diagnoses. Germline V gene lookup returns CDR1 LGHNA and CDR2 YNFKEQ. Trimming shortened V by 0 bases and J by 6 bases, and 6 bases separated the two germline ends. The CDR3 runs to 13 residues.

The TCR comes from a man aged 50 to 60 with Graves' ophthalmopathy. The V and J genes are TRBV4-2 and TRBJ2-1, with no clear D. The sample comprised blood. CDR3 DNA: TGTGCCAGCAGCCAAGAATTAATCAATGAGCAGTTCTTC. Translating it yields CASSQELINEQFF.